This TCR beta chain was identified during a study of cytomegalovirus exposure and HLA in healthy donors. Study-level findings and limits: It was reported that TCR beta sequences correctly inferred the HLA-A and HLA-B alleles for most subjects.

Turning to this clone: The antigen is undetermined. Germline is not matched at one junction end, which may reflect a read error.

Use of 60 Vbeta and 13 Jbeta primers characterized the PCR. Produced via immunoSEQ multiplex PCR; TCRdb's table is partial and in-frame only. The sample has over 150,000 clones; approximately 82% are singletons. The CDR3 spans 12 residues. Germline CDR1 reads SEHNR; CDR2 reads FQNEAQ (reference sequence). Sequences were obtained from PBMCs. The chain links TRBV7-9 to TRBJ1-2; tentative D call: TRBD1 (5 bases). The receptor comes from a girl between 2 and 10 years old in good health and CMV-seropositive. In nucleotides, the CDR3 is TGTTCCAGCAGCTACTCGGACACGGTCTACACCTTC. Its translation: CSSSYSDTVYTF.